The clone carrying this T cell receptor (beta chain) was counted a few times. Its antigen is not identified. The sample comes from a study of T cell repertoires in cytomegalovirus infection. Study-level information: From public TCR beta signatures came an indication of both CMV infection and matching HLA type. Study-wide results and caveats: Of the TCR beta families, the public ones yielded a cumulative frequency that identified carriers of CMV plus the relevant HLA. Across the ex vivo response, the dominant clonotypes were HLA-C-restricted CMV-specific TCR beta clonotypes.

TCRdb independently ran MiXCR on the reads; one entry per CDR3 protein. The sample lists around 740,000 distinct CDR3 sequences, 35% to 45% occurring once. What was sequenced was PBMCs. The origin of this receptor is a human donor in good health (CMV status not recorded). Some clones in this sample may be carry-over from other donors' samples.

In DNA, the CDR3 is TGTGCCAGTAGGACCGGGACAGTACTCCTTGAAAAACTGTTTTTT. Translated: CASRTGTVLLEKLFF. V gene TRBV19 combines with J gene TRBJ1-4; TRBD1 matches at 7 bases. In germline, CDR1 is LNHDA, CDR2 SQIVND (reference sequence). V lost 6 bases to trimming and J lost 7 bases; unmatched junction nucleotides: 11. The CDR3 is 15 amino acids. Combining the CDR3 with reference TRBV19 and TRBJ1-4 gives the whole variable domain DGGITQSPKYLFRKEGQNVTLSCEQNLNHDAMYWYRQDPGQGLRLIYYSQIVNDFQKGDIAEGYSVSREKKESFPLTVTSAQKNPTAFYLCASRTGTVLLEKLFFGSGTQLSVL.